The next 12 T cell receptor beta chains were all read from a single sample in a study of early T cells in non-severe SARS-CoV-2 infection. TCRdb ran MiXCR on the 5' RACE reads and lists one entry per CDR3 protein. The repertoire includes tens of thousands of distinct CDR3 sequences, about 10% of them detected once, and about 2.7% sits in the top ten. The material sequenced was whole blood, taken at baseline. These TCRs come from an adult who was a healthcare worker with PCR-confirmed SARS-CoV-2 infection or an uninfected control (not recorded which).

V is TRBV5-1 and J is TRBJ2-5; 7 nucleotides agree with TRBD1. CDR3 length: 17 residues. Trimming at V came to 0 bases and at J to 5 bases, leaving 13 bases not matched to a gene. Germline lookup yields CDR1 SGHRS and CDR2 YFSETQ. The CDR3, as DNA: TGCGCCAGCAGCTTGGCCGGACAGGCTACGGGTGGGGAGACCCAGTACTTC. Amino acid sequence: CASSLAGQATGGETQYF.

This clonotype was counted at least ten times. The chain couples TRBV3-1 to TRBJ1-1; D is possibly TRBD1 (5 bases). The length of the CDR3 is 15 residues. V was shortened by 0 bases and J by 3 bases, with 11 bases between the two germline ends. From germline, CDR1 is LGHDT and CDR2 YNNKEL (reference sequence). CDR3 sequence (DNA): TGTGCCAGCAGCCAAGAGCGACAGAGGGACACTGAAGCTTTCTTT. Amino acids: CASSQERQRDTEAFF.

The rearrangement uses TRBV5-1 and TRBJ1-1; D unclear. Trimming left V 4 bases short and J 4 bases short, with 14 bases between. The CDR3 consists of 14 residues. Germline V gene data show CDR1 as SGHRS and CDR2 as YFSETQ. For the CDR3, the DNA is TGCGCCAGCAGCCGATTAGATGAAGGCACTGAAGCTTTCTTT. This codes for CASSRLDEGTEAFF.

This clonotype has ten or more counts. The chain couples TRBV27 to TRBJ1-5; unclear D gene. The CDR3 is made up of 14 amino acids. Per germline, CDR1 MNHEY and CDR2 SMNVEV (reference sequence). Trimming cost V 2 bases and J 7 bases, with 12 bases left between them. CDR3 nucleotides: TGTGCCAGCAGTTTAACCGGGGTTAGCCAGCCCCAGCATTTT. Translated, it gives CASSLTGVSQPQHF.

This clonotype was found a few times. The CDR3 reads CASSHTSTGDTQYF. Written as DNA, the CDR3 is TGTGCCAGCAGCCACACTAGTACCGGTGATACGCAGTATTTT. V gene TRBV3-1 combines with J gene TRBJ2-3; tentatively, D is TRBD2 (5 bases). The V end was cut by 3 bases, the J end by 6 bases, with 13 bases between. Looked up from germline, CDR1 is LGHDT and CDR2 is YNNKEL (reference sequence). This CDR3 has 14 residues.

This clonotype has at least ten counts. The chain couples TRBV5-1 to TRBJ1-3; unclear D gene. This CDR3 spans 14 amino acids. Germline V gene sequence: CDR1 SGHRS, CDR2 YFSETQ. V lost 3 bases and J lost 1, with 8 bases in between. The CDR3 protein is CASSSMGSGNTIYF. For the CDR3, the DNA is TGCGCCAGCAGCTCTATGGGTTCTGGAAACACCATATATTTT. Using reference TRBV5-1 and TRBJ1-3 for the parts outside the CDR3, the full variable domain is KAGVTQTPRYLIKTRGQQVTLSCSPISGHRSVSWYQQTPGQGLQFLFEYFSETQRNKGNFPGRFSGRQFSNSRSEMNVSTLELGDSALYLCASSSMGSGNTIYFGEGSWLTVV.

This clonotype was counted only a few times. The chain has TRBV6-2 or TRBV6-3 and TRBJ1-1; no clear D. This CDR3 has 13 amino acids. V shed 0 bases and J shed 5 bases, with 7 bases lying between them. CDR1 is MNHEY and CDR2 is SVGEGT in the germline V gene. CDR3 amino acids: CASSYSVLTEAFF. CDR3 DNA: TGTGCCAGCAGTTACTCGGTCCTTACTGAAGCTTTCTTT.

The sample holds many counts of this clonotype. This sequence joins TRBV27 and TRBJ2-3; D may match TRBD1 or TRBD2 (6 bases each). Germline V CDR1 and CDR2: MNHEY, SMNVEV (reference sequence). The CDR3 is 16 amino acids. V was clipped by 10 bases and J by 2 bases, with 22 bases between them. In DNA, the CDR3 is TGTGCCACCCGGTCGGGGGCAGGGGCGAACACAGATACGCAGTATTTT. Encoded protein: CATRSGAGANTDTQYF.

The chain has TRBV4-1 and TRBJ1-1, with unresolved D. This CDR3 contains 14 residues. Looked up from germline, CDR1 is MGHRA and CDR2 is YSYEKL. V gave up 7 bases and J gave up 0 bases, with 12 bases separating them. CDR3 bases: TGCGCCAGCAAAGTCGATAAAATGAACACTGAAGCTTTCTTT. Translating it yields CASKVDKMNTEAFF.

The chain combines TRBV12-3 or TRBV12-4 with TRBJ2-7, with D perhaps matching TRBD2 (5 bases). The V and J ends lost 1 base and 3 bases respectively, with 22 bases between them. The CDR3 totals 18 residues. CDR3 region: CASSLVIAEGSPNYEQYF. The CDR3 DNA sequence: TGTGCCAGCAGTTTAGTTATCGCAGAGGGCTCTCCAAACTACGAGCAGTACTTC.

A few counts support this clonotype. This rearrangement joins TRBV7-9 to TRBJ2-1; the match to TRBD2 covers 8 bases. V gave up 6 bases and J gave up 0 bases; unmatched junction bases: 7. Germline CDR1 reads SEHNR; CDR2 reads FQNEAQ (reference sequence). The CDR3 is 16 amino acids. In DNA form, the CDR3 reads TGTGCCAGCAGTCCCGGGGGGGAGAGCTCCTACAATGAGCAGTTCTTC. This encodes CASSPGGESSYNEQFF.

This clonotype was recorded many times. The chain employs TRBV21-1 and TRBJ1-2; TRBD1 was called by the table and not checked on the DNA. TRBV21-1 is a documented pseudogene. The CDR3 sequence is 13 residues long. The CDR3 region has the DNA TGTGCCAGCAGCTACGAGGGGGGCGTGGGCTACACCTTC. Protein sequence: CASSYEGGVGYTF.